This T cell receptor beta chain is from a study of blood T cell repertoires in COVID-19. As for the study in general: Acute and convalescent COVID-19 specimens originated in the United States, Italy and Spain. Sources were T cells, B-cell-depleted T cells, or PBMCs; the material itself was cDNA or gDNA.

Those enrolled in Seattle joined during active infection and were followed longitudinally afterward. This clone was found once. Original data processing: From reference gene primer amplification, estimates of nucleated cell counts were derived. TCRdb's copy holds only in-frame clones and misses some; the assay was immunoSEQ multiplex PCR. V, J and clone size are those of that table, while D and trimming were read from the DNA. The table lists about 500,000 clones, 85% to 90% of them singletons. The material sequenced was peripheral blood. This TCR derives from a man between 18 and 35 years old with COVID-19, enrolled during active disease.

This CDR3 reads CASSHEGENYGYTF. The CDR3, as DNA: TGCGCCAGCAGTCATGAAGGGGAAAACTATGGCTACACCTTC. This sequence joins TRBV23-1 and TRBJ1-2, with D possibly being TRBD1 (5 bases). TRBV23-1 is marked as an open reading frame, function uncertain. V gave up 3 bases and J gave up 2 bases, with 10 bases separating them. CDR3 length equals 14 residues.